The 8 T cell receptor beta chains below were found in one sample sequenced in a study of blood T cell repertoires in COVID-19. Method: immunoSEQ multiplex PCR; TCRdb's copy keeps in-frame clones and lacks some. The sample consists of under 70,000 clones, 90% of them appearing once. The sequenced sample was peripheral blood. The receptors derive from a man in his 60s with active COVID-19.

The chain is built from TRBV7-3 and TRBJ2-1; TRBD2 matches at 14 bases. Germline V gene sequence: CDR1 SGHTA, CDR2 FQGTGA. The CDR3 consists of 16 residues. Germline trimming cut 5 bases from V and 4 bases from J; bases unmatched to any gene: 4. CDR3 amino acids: CASSKGTSGGYNEQFF. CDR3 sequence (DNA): TGTGCCAGCAGCAAAGGGACTAGCGGGGGTTACAATGAGCAGTTCTTC.

CDR3 DNA sequence: TGTGCCAGTAGTGGAGGACTGATTCTGTTCTTC. Protein product: CASSGGLILFF. The chain uses TRBV19 and TRBJ2-1; weak D call: TRBD2 (5 bases). V gave up 5 bases and J gave up 15 bases, with 14 bases separating them. The CDR3 has 11 residues. CDR1 and CDR2 (germline): LNHDA, SQIVND (reference sequence).

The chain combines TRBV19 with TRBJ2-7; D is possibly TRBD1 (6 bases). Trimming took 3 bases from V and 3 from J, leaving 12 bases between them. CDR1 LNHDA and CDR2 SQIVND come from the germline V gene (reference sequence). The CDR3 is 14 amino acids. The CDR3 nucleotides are TGTGCCAGTAGTATCAGTCACAGGGTCTACGAGCAGTACTTC. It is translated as CASSISHRVYEQYF.

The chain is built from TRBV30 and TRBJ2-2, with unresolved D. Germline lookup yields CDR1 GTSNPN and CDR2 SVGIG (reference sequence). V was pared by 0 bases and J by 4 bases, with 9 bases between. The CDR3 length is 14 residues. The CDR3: CAWSVYSGTGELFF. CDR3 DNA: TGTGCCTGGAGTGTTTACTCGGGCACCGGGGAGCTGTTTTTT.

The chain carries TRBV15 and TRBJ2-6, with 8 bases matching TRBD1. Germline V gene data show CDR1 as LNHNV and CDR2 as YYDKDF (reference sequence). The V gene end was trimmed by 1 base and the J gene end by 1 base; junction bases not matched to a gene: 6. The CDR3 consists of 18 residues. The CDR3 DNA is TGTGCCACCAGCAGAGGGACAGGGTTCCCTTCTGGGGCCAACGTCCTGACTTTC. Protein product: CATSRGTGFPSGANVLTF. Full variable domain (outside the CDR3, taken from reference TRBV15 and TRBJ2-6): DAMVIQNPRYQVTQFGKPVTLSCSQTLNHNVMYWYQQKSSQAPKLLFHYYDKDFNNEADTPDNFQSRRPNTSFCFLDIRSPGLGDTAMYLCATSRGTGFPSGANVLTFGAGSRLTVL.

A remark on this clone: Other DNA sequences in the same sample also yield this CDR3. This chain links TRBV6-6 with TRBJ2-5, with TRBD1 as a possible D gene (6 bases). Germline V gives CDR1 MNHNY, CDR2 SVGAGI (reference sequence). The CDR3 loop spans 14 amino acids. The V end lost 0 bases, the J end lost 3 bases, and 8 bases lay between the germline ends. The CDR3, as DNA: TGTGCCAGCAGTTACTCGAACAGGGAAGAGACCCAGTACTTC. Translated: CASSYSNREETQYF.

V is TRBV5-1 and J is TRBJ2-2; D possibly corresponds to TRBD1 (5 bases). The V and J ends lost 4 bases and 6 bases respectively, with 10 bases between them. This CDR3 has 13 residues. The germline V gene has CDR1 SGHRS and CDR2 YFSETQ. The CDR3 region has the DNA TGCGCCAGCAGCGGAGAAGGGGCCGGGGAGCTGTTTTTT. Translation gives CASSGEGAGELFF.

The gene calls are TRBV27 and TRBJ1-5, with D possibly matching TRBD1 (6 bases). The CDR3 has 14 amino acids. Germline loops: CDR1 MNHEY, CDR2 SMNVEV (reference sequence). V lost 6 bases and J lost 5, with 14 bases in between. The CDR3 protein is CASRIVGADQPQHF. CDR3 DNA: TGTGCCAGCAGGATCGTGGGGGCCGATCAGCCCCAGCATTTT.